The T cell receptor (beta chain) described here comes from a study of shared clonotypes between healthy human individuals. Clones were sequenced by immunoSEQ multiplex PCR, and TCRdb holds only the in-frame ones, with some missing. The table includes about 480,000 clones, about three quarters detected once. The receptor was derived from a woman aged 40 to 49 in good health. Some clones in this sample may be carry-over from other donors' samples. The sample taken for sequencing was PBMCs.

CDR3 sequence (DNA): TGTGCCAGCAGTGGGACAGGACTGGAGACCCAGTACTTC. Translation gives CASSGTGLETQYF. The chain couples TRBV28 to TRBJ2-5; 8 bases map to TRBD1. Germline assignment: CDR1 MDHEN and CDR2 SYDVKM. Trimming removed 5 bases from V and 5 bases from J; junction bases left unmatched: 4. The CDR3 runs 13 residues. The whole variable domain, remainder taken from reference TRBV28 and TRBJ2-5, is DVKVTQSSRYLVKRTGEKVFLECVQDMDHENMFWYRQDPGLGLRLIYFSYDVKMKEKGDIPEGYSVSREKKERFSLILESASTNQTSMYLCASSGTGLETQYFGPGTRLLVL.